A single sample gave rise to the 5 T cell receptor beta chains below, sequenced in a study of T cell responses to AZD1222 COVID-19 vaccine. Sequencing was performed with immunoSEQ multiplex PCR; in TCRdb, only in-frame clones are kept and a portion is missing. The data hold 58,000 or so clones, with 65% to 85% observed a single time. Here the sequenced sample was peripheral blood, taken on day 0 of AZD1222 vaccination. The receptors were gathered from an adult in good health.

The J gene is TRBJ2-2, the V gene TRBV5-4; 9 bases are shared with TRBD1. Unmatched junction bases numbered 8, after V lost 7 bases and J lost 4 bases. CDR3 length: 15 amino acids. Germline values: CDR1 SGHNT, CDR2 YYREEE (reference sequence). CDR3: CASSGTGGATGELFF. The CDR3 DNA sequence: TGTGCCAGCTCTGGAACAGGGGGCGCCACCGGGGAGCTGTTTTTT. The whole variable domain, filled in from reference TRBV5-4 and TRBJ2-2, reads ETGVTQSPTHLIKTRGQQVTLRCSSQSGHNTVSWYQQALGQGPQFIFQYYREEENGRGNFPPRFSGLQFPNYSSELNVNALELDDSALYLCASSGTGGATGELFFGEGSRLTVL.

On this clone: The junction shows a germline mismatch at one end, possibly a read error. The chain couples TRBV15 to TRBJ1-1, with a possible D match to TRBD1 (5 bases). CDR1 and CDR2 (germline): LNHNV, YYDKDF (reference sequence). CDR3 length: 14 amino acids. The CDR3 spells CATSRDLGRPPRDF. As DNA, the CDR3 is TGTGCCACCAGCAGAGACCTGGGACGGCCGCCAAGGGACTTT.

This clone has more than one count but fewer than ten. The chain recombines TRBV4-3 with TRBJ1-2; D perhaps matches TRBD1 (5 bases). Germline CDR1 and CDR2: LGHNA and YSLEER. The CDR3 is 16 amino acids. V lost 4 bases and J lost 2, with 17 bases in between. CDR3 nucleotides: TGCGCCAGCAGCCCCCGTGGGGACCAAGAGAACTATGGCTACACCTTC. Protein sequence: CASSPRGDQENYGYTF.

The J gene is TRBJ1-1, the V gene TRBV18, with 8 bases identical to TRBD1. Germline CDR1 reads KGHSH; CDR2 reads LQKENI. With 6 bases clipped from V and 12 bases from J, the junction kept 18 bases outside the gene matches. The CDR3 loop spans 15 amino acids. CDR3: CASSETQRQGLVSFF. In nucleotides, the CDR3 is TGTGCCAGCTCCGAAACCCAGAGACAGGGGTTAGTGTCTTTCTTT.

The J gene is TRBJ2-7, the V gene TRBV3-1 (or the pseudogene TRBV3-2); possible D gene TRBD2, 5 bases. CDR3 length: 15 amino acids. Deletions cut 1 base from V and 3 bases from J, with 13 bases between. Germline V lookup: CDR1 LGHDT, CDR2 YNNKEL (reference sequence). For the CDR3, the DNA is TGTGCCAGCAGCCAAGTTTGGGGAGACCGCTACGAGCAGTACTTC. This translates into CASSQVWGDRYEQYF.